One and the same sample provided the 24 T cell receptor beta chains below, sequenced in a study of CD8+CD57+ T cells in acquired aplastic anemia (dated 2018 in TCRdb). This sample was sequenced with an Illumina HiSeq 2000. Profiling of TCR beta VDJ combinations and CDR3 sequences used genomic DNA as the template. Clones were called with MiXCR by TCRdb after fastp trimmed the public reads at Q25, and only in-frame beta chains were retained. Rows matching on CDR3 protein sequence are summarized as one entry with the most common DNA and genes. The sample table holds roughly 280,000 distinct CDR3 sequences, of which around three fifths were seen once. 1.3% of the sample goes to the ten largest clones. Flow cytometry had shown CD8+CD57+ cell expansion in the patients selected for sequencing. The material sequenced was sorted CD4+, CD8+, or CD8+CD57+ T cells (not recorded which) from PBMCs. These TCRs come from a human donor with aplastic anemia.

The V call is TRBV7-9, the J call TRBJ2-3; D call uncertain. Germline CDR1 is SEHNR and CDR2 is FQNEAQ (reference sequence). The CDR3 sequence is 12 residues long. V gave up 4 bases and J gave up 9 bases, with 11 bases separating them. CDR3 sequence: CASSSPPGTQYF. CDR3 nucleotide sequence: TGTGCCAGCAGCTCCCCCCCTGGCACGCAGTATTTT.

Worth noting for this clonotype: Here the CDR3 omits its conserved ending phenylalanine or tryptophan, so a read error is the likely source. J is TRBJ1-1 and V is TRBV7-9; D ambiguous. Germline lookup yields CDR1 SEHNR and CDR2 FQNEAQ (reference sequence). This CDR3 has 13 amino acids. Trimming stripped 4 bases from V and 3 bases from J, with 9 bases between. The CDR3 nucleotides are TGTGCCAGCAGCTCGCAGAGAGACACTGAAGCTTTCTCT. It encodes CASSSQRDTEAFS.

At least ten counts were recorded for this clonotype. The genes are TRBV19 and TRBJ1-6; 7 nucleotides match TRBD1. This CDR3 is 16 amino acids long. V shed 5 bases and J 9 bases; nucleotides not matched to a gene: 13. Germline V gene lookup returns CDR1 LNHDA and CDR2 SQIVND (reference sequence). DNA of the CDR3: TGTGCCAGTAGTTATCGTACAGGGGAGAGGATTTCACCCCTCCACTTT. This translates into CASSYRTGERISPLHF.

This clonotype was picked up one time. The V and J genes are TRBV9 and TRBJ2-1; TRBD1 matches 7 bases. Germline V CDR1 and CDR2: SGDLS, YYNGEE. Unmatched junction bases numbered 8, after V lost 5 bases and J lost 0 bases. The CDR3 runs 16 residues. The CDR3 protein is CASSEGGGFSYNEQFF. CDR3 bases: TGTGCCAGCAGTGAAGGGGGCGGGTTCTCCTACAATGAGCAGTTCTTC.

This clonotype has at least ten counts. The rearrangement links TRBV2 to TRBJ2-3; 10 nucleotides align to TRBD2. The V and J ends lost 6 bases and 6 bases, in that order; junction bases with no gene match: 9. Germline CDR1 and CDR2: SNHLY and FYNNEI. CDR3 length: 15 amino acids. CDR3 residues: CASRGPAGGRDTQYF. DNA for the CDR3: TGTGCCAGCAGGGGTCCAGCGGGAGGGCGGGATACGCAGTATTTT.

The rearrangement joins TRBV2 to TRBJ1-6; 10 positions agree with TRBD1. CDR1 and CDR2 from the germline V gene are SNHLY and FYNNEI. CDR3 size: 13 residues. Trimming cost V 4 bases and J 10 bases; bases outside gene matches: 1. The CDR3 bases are TGTGCCAGCAGTGGGGACAGGGGATCACCCCTCCACTTT. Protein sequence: CASSGDRGSPLHF.

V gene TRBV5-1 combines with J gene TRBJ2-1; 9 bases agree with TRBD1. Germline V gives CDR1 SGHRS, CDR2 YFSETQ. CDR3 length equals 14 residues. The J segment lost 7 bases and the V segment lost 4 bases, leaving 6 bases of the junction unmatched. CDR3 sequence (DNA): TGCGCCAGCAGCGGGACAGGGATGTGGAATGAGCAGTTCTTC. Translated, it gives CASSGTGMWNEQFF. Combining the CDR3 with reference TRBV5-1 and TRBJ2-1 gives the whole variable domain KAGVTQTPRYLIKTRGQQVTLSCSPISGHRSVSWYQQTPGQGLQFLFEYFSETQRNKGNFPGRFSGRQFSNSRSEMNVSTLELGDSALYLCASSGTGMWNEQFFGPGTRLTVL.

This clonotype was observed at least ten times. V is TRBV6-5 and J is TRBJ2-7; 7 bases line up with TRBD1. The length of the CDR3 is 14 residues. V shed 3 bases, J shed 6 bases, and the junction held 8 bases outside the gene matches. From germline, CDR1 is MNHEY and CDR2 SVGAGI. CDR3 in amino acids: CASSYSDRPSEQYF. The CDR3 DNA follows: TGTGCCAGCAGTTATTCGGACAGGCCTAGCGAGCAGTACTTC.

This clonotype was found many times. CDR3 region: CASSQQGDTEAFF. For the CDR3, the DNA is TGTGCCAGCAGCCAACAAGGGGACACTGAAGCTTTCTTT. V and J are TRBV3-1 and TRBJ1-1, with a weak D call TRBD1 (5 bases). Germline V gene sequence: CDR1 LGHDT, CDR2 YNNKEL (reference sequence). The V end lost 2 bases, the J end lost 3 bases, and 7 bases lay between the germline ends. CDR3 length: 13 residues.

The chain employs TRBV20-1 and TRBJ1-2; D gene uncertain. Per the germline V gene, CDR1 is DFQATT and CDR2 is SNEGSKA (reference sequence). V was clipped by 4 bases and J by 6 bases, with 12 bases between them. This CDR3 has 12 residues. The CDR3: CSANPGVDGYTF. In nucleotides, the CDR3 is TGCAGTGCTAACCCAGGTGTTGATGGCTACACCTTC.

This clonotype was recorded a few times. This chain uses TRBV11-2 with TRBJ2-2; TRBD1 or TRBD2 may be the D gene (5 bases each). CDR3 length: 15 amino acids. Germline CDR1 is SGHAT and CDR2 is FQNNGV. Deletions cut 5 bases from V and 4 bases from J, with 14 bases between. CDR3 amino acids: CASSPPGTFTGELFF. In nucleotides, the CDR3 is TGTGCCAGCAGCCCTCCGGGGACCTTCACCGGGGAGCTGTTTTTT.

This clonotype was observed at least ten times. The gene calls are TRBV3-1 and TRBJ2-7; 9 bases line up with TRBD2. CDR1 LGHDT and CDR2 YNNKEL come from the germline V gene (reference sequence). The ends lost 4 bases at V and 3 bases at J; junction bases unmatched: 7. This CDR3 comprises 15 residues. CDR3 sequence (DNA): TGTGCCAGCAGCCCGGGACTAGCAACCGTCTACGAGCAGTACTTC. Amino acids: CASSPGLATVYEQYF.

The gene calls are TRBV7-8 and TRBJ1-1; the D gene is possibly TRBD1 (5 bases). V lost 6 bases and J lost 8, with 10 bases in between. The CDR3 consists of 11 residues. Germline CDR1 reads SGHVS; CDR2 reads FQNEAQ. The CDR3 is CASSYRDEAFF. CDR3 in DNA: TGTGCCAGCAGTTACCGGGACGAAGCTTTCTTT.

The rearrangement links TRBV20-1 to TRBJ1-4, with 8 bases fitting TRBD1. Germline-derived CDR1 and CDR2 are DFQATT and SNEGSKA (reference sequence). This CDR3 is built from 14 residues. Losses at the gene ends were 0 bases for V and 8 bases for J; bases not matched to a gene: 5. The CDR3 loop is CSAREPGGWEKLFF. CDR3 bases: TGCAGTGCTAGAGAGCCAGGGGGCTGGGAAAAACTGTTTTTT.

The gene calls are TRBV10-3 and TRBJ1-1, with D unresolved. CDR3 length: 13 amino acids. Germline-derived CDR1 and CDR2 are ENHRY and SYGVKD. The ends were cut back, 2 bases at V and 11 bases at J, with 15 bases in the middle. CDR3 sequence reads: CAISEPTGGFAFF. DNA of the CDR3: TGTGCCATCAGTGAGCCGACCGGCGGATTCGCTTTCTTT.

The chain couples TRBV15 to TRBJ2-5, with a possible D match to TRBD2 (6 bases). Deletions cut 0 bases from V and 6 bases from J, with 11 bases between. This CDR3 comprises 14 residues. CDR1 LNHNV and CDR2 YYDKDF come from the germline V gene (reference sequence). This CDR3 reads CATSRDGGGKTQYF. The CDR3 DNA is TGTGCCACCAGCAGAGATGGTGGGGGGAAGACCCAGTACTTC. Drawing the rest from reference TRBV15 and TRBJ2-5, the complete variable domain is DAMVIQNPRYQVTQFGKPVTLSCSQTLNHNVMYWYQQKSSQAPKLLFHYYDKDFNNEADTPDNFQSRRPNTSFCFLDIRSPGLGDTAMYLCATSRDGGGKTQYFGPGTRLLVL.

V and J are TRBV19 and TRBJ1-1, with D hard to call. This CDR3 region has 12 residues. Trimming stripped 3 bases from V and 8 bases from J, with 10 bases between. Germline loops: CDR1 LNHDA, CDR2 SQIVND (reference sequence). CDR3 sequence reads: CASSIFGLEAFF. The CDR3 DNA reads TGTGCCAGTAGTATTTTTGGGCTAGAAGCTTTCTTT.

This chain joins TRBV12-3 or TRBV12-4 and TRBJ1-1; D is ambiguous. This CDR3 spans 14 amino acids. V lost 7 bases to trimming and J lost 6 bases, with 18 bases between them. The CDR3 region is CASTPRHRRAEAFF. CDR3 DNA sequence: TGTGCCAGCACCCCACGGCATAGGAGGGCTGAAGCTTTCTTT.

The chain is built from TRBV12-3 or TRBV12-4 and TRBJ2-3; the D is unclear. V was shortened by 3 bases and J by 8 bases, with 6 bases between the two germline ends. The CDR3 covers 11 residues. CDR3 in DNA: TGTGCCAGCAGTTTCTCCGTTACGCAGTATTTT. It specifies CASSFSVTQYF.

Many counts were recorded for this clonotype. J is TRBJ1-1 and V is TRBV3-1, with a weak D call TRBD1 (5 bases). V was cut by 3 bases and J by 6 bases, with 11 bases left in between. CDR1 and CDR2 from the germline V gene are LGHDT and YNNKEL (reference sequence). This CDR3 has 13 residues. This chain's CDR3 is CASSHQGGSEAFF. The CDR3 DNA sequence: TGTGCCAGCAGCCATCAGGGTGGCTCTGAAGCTTTCTTT.

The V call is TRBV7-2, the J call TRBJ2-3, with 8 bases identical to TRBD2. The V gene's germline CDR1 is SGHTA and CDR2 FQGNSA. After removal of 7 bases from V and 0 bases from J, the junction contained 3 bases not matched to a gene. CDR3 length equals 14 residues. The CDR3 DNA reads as TGTGCCAGCACCCCGGGGGGGAGCACAGATACGCAGTATTTT. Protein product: CASTPGGSTDTQYF.

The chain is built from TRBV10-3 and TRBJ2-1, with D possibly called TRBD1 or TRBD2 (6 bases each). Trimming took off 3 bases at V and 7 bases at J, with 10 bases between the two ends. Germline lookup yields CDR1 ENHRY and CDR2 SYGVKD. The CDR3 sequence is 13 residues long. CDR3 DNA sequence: TGTGCCATCAGTGACGGGGGCAGGAATGAGCAGTTCTTC. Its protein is CAISDGGRNEQFF.

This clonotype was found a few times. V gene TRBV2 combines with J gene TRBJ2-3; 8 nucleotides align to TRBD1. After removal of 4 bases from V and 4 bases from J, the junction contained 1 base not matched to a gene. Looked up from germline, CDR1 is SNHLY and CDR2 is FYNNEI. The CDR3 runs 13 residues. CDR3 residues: CASSGTGPDTQYF. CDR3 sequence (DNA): TGTGCCAGCAGTGGGACAGGGCCAGATACGCAGTATTTT.

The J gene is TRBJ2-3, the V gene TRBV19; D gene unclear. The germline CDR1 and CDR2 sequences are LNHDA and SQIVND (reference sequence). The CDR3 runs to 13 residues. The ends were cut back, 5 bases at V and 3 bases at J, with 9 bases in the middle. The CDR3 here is CASSLEKTDTQYF. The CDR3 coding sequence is TGTGCCAGTAGTTTGGAGAAAACAGATACGCAGTATTTT. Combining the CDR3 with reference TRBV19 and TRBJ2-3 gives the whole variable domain DGGITQSPKYLFRKEGQNVTLSCEQNLNHDAMYWYRQDPGQGLRLIYYSQIVNDFQKGDIAEGYSVSREKKESFPLTVTSAQKNPTAFYLCASSLEKTDTQYFGPGTRLTVL.